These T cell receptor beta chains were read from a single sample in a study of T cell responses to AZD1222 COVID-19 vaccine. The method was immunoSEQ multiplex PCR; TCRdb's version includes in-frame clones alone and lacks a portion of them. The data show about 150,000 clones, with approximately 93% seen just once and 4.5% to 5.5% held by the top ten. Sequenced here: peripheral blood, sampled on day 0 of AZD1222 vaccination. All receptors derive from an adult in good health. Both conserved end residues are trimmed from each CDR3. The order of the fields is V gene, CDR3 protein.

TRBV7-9 ASSRTGQGNQPQH
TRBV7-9 ASSSPGLAFQETQY
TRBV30 AWDSSNEKLF
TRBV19 ASSIDRGTEAF
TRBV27 ASSLSSSGSETQY
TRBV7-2 ASSLAGTYNEQF
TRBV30 AWKQRMNTEAF
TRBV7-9 ASSLARGTSESYEQY
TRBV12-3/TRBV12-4 ASSFSQGYT
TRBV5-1 ASSLGLLNEKLF
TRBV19 ASRAPGQFNQPQH
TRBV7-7 ASSLTGGDGNTIY
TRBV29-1 SVVAPRQGGRVGYT
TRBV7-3 ASSLGAGGPNEQF
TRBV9 ASSVGAGNYGYT
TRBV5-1 ASSRRGDKDSPLH
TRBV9 ASTAAGTNTGELF
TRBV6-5 ASSYSMSRADTQY
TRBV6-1 ASSEALPEGSDTQY
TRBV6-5 ASSRATGPYGYT
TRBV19 ASSHRYEQY
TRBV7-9 ASSLAGTNEKLF
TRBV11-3 ASSLGETDTQY
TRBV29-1 SVPGQPNTEAF
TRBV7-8 ASSPGTGGPFSNQPQH
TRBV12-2 ASRSGGGPSASSYEQY
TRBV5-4 ASSSMGDNEQF
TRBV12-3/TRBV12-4 ASSFSGASEQY
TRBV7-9 ASSLESDYGYT
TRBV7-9 ASSLGSGYT
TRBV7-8 ASSLAPNQPQH
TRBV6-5 ASSFDASGSMYEQY
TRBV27 ASSLTGQRNGYT
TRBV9 ASSVRSLAGHNEQF
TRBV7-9 ASSLSLGTDTQY
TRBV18 ASSPRLAGGGNNEQF
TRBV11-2 ASSFTAGAYNEQF
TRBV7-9 ASSATGEYEQY
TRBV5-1 ASSLMAGGPDEQF
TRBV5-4 ASSFEFVASPLH
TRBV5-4 ASSLAGGNEQF
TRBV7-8 ASSSSRGVDEQF
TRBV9 ASSVTGTTGELF
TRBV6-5 ASALAATYNEQF
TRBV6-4 ASLDRNTEAF
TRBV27 ASRETGSATYEQY
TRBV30 AWSGPGQRKANYGYT
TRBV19 ASIGRTNEKLF
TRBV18 ASSSTKANYGYT
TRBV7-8 ASRGTSGRTDTQY
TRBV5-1 ASSLLASGSTDTQY
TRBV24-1 ATRDRGFSPLH
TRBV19 ASSTVRANTEAF
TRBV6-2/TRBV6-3 ASSYSRYEQY